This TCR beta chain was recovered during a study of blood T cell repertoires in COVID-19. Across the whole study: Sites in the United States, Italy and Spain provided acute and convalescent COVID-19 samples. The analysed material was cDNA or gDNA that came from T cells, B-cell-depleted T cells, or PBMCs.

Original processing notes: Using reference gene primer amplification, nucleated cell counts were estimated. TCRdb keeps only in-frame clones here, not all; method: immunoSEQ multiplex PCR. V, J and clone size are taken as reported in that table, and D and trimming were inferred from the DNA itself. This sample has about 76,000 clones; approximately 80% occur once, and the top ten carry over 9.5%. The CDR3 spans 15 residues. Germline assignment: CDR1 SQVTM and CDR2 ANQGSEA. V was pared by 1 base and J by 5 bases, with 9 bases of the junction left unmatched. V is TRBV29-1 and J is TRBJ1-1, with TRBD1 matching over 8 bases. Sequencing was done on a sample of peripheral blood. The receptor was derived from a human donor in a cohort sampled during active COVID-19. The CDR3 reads CSVEVSGGLGTEAFF. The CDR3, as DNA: TGCAGCGTTGAAGTTTCAGGGGGCCTAGGAACTGAAGCTTTCTTT.